Shown below are 20 T cell receptor beta chains from a single sample sequenced in a study of cytomegalovirus exposure and HLA in healthy donors. Both 60 Vbeta primers and 13 Jbeta primers went into the PCR. Data came from immunoSEQ multiplex PCR; TCRdb stores just in-frame clones and leaves some out. The sample shows 150,000 to 200,000 clones, 55% to 65% of them seen only once. The specimen sequenced was PBMCs. The receptors were gathered from a man between 40 and 49 years old in good health and CMV-seronegative.

The V and J genes are TRBV7-8 and TRBJ2-3, with a weak D call TRBD1 (6 bases). Germline CDR1 is SGHVS and CDR2 is FQNEAQ. The CDR3 runs 13 residues. Trimming took off 5 bases at V and 2 bases at J, with 8 bases between the two ends. The CDR3 spells CASSGTTTDTQYF. The CDR3, as DNA: TGTGCCAGCAGCGGGACAACCACAGATACGCAGTATTTT.

This clone occurred a few times. The rearrangement links TRBV5-8 to TRBJ1-4; D is unclear. The CDR3 has 13 amino acids. V lost 9 bases and J 4 bases, leaving 13 bases between the germline ends. Germline V gives CDR1 SGHTS, CDR2 YDEGEE. The CDR3 region has the DNA TGTGCCATAAAAGTAGAGGATAATGAAAAACTGTTTTTT. It encodes CAIKVEDNEKLFF.

The V gene is TRBV5-4, the J gene TRBJ2-3, with TRBD2 matching over 16 bases. The CDR3 spans 19 residues. V dropped 4 bases and J dropped 5; count of bases not matched to a gene: 13. Germline values: CDR1 SGHNT, CDR2 YYREEE (reference sequence). The CDR3 loop is CASSLGGLAGGGARDTQYF. DNA for the CDR3: TGTGCCAGCAGCCTAGGGGGACTAGCGGGGGGGGGCGCCCGAGATACGCAGTATTTT.

The rearrangement links TRBV7-2 to TRBJ2-7; 7 nucleotides match TRBD2. This CDR3 contains 13 residues. V lost 3 bases and J lost 9; bases outside the gene matches: 8. Germline CDR1 SGHTA, CDR2 FQGNSA. CDR3 nucleotides: TGTGCCAGCAGCTTGGGACTATTGGGGGTGCAGTACTTC. Its translation is CASSLGLLGVQYF. The variable domain in full, with the rest retrieved from reference TRBV7-2 and TRBJ2-7, is GAGVSQSPSNKVTEKGKDVELRCDPISGHTALYWYRQSLGQGLEFLIYFQGNSAPDKSGLPSDRFSAERTGGSVSTLTIQRTQQEDSAVYLCASSLGLLGVQYFGPGTRLTVT.

The genes are TRBV6-5 and TRBJ2-7; a weak D match, TRBD1 (5 bases). Per the germline V gene, CDR1 is MNHEY and CDR2 is SVGAGI. V dropped 5 bases and J dropped 0 bases, with 8 bases sitting between them. CDR3 length: 13 amino acids. CDR3 sequence reads: CASSRQTSYEQYF. In DNA form, the CDR3 reads TGTGCCAGCAGTCGACAGACCTCCTACGAGCAGTACTTC.

On this clone: An end of the junction does not agree with germline; a read error may underlie this. This chain uses TRBV29-1 with TRBJ1-1, with D perhaps matching TRBD1 (6 bases). From germline, CDR1 is SQVTM and CDR2 ANQGSEA. This CDR3 has 12 residues. In DNA, the CDR3 is TGCAGCGCTGGGGACCGGGACACCGAAGCTTTCTTT. Encoded protein: CSAGDRDTEAFF.

The rearrangement joins TRBV14 to TRBJ1-3, with 10 positions matching TRBD1. The CDR3 runs 16 residues. With V trimmed by 5 bases and J by 2 bases, 6 bases remained unmatched. CDR1 and CDR2 from the germline V gene are SGHDN and FVKESK. The CDR3 sequence: CASSTGQGRTGNTIYF. CDR3 DNA sequence: TGTGCCAGCAGCACGGGACAGGGGCGGACTGGAAACACCATATATTTT. Full variable domain (outside the CDR3, taken from reference TRBV14 and TRBJ1-3): EAGVTQFPSHSVIEKGQTVTLRCDPISGHDNLYWYRRVMGKEIKFLLHFVKESKQDESGMPNNRFLAERTGGTYSTLKVQPAELEDSGVYFCASSTGQGRTGNTIYFGEGSWLTVV.

The sample holds a few counts of this clone. The chain couples TRBV11-2 to TRBJ2-1; D may be TRBD2 (6 bases). The CDR3 is made up of 14 amino acids. Trimming cost V 2 bases and J 10 bases, with 15 bases left between them. CDR1 and CDR2 (germline): SGHAT, FQNNGV. Here the CDR3 DNA reads TGTGCCAGCAGCTTAAACGGGGGATCTCGGGAGCAGTTCTTC. Protein sequence: CASSLNGGSREQFF.

This clone was counted a few times. This chain connects TRBV5-1 to TRBJ1-6; 7 nucleotides line up with TRBD1. CDR1 and CDR2 (germline): SGHRS, YFSETQ. The V segment lost 4 bases and the J segment 5 bases; nucleotides outside the gene matches: 0. The CDR3 contains 13 residues. The CDR3 protein is CASSQGDNSPLHF. DNA for the CDR3: TGCGCCAGCAGCCAGGGGGATAATTCACCCCTCCACTTT.

The chain links TRBV4-1 to TRBJ1-4; 8 positions agree with TRBD1. The junction had 8 bases not matched to a gene; V was cut back by 1 base and J by 7 bases. CDR1 is MGHRA, CDR2 YSYEKL, per germline. The CDR3 extends over 16 amino acids. CDR3 bases: TGCGCCAGCAGCCAAGGGACCCGGACAGGGACTGAAAAACTGTTTTTT. It codes for CASSQGTRTGTEKLFF.

In its sample, this clone was seen once. The rearrangement uses TRBV6-5 and TRBJ2-7; the D gene is possibly TRBD2 (6 bases). CDR1 MNHEY and CDR2 SVGAGI come from the germline V gene. V lost 8 bases to trimming and J lost 0 bases, with 11 bases between them. This CDR3 contains 13 residues. CDR3 residues: CASGRSGSYEQYF. The DNA for the CDR3 is TGTGCCAGCGGGCGTAGCGGCTCCTACGAGCAGTACTTC.

The V call is TRBV5-4, the J call TRBJ1-1; 7 nucleotides align to TRBD1. CDR3 length: 15 amino acids. V gave up 4 bases and J gave up 4 bases; unmatched junction bases: 10. From germline, CDR1 is SGHNT and CDR2 YYREEE (reference sequence). This CDR3 is CASSTEGAVVTEAFF. DNA of the CDR3: TGTGCCAGCAGCACTGAGGGGGCGGTGGTCACTGAAGCTTTCTTT. The variable domain in full, with the rest retrieved from reference TRBV5-4 and TRBJ1-1, is ETGVTQSPTHLIKTRGQQVTLRCSSQSGHNTVSWYQQALGQGPQFIFQYYREEENGRGNFPPRFSGLQFPNYSSELNVNALELDDSALYLCASSTEGAVVTEAFFGQGTRLTVV.

The J gene is TRBJ2-7, the V gene TRBV12-2; the D call of TRBD2 is as the table states it, not checked on the DNA. TRBV12-2 is assigned pseudogene status. The CDR3 spans 18 residues. CDR3 DNA sequence: TGTGCAAGTCGCTTAGGGACTAGCGGGAGCCTAATCTCCTACGAGCAGTACTTC. Protein: CASRLGTSGSLISYEQYF.

The count of this clone is one. The gene calls are TRBV7-9 and TRBJ1-1; 10 bases agree with TRBD1. The CDR3 loop spans 17 amino acids. Trimming cost V 5 bases and J 6 bases; bases outside gene matches: 15. CDR1 and CDR2 from the germline V gene are SEHNR and FQNEAQ (reference sequence). In DNA, the CDR3 is TGTGCCAGCAGCCAAAGGACAGGGGGGGCTTCGGTTCCTGAAGCTTTCTTT. Protein sequence: CASSQRTGGASVPEAFF.

This chain links TRBV6-1 with TRBJ2-1; 8 nucleotides align to TRBD2. The length of the CDR3 is 14 residues. Germline CDR1 reads MNHNS; CDR2 reads SASEGT. Unmatched junction bases numbered 8, after V lost 10 bases and J lost 3 bases. Written as DNA, the CDR3 is TGTGCCACAGCAGTAGCGGGGTACTACAATGAGCAGTTCTTC. It translates to CATAVAGYYNEQFF.

This chain uses TRBV7-9 with TRBJ2-3; a weak D match, TRBD2 (5 bases). From germline, CDR1 is SEHNR and CDR2 FQNEAQ (reference sequence). V was shortened by 2 bases and J by 0 bases, with 9 bases between the two germline ends. This CDR3 spans 15 amino acids. This CDR3 is CASSLPGLSTDTQYF. The CDR3 bases are TGTGCCAGCAGCTTACCGGGGTTGAGCACAGATACGCAGTATTTT.

The chain recombines TRBV19 with TRBJ1-6, with TRBD1 matching over 7 bases. V was pared by 0 bases and J by 7 bases, with 3 bases of the junction left unmatched. Germline CDR1 LNHDA, CDR2 SQIVND (reference sequence). The CDR3 totals 15 residues. CDR3 loop: CASSIEGTANSPLHF. As DNA, the CDR3 is TGTGCCAGTAGTATAGAAGGGACAGCAAATTCACCCCTCCACTTT. Using reference TRBV19 and TRBJ1-6 for the parts outside the CDR3, the full variable domain is DGGITQSPKYLFRKEGQNVTLSCEQNLNHDAMYWYRQDPGQGLRLIYYSQIVNDFQKGDIAEGYSVSREKKESFPLTVTSAQKNPTAFYLCASSIEGTANSPLHFGNGTRLTVT.

V and J are TRBV7-2 and TRBJ2-7, with D possibly matching TRBD2 (5 bases). The CDR3 has 16 amino acids. Germline CDR1 SGHTA, CDR2 FQGNSA. Between the trimmed V and J ends, which lost 3 bases and 3 bases, there was a span of 18 bases. The CDR3 spells CASSFRALGMIYEQYF. The DNA for the CDR3 is TGTGCCAGCAGCTTCAGAGCACTAGGGATGATCTACGAGCAGTACTTC.

This clone occurred a few times. CDR3 coding DNA: TGTGCCAGTAGTCAGGAGGGAGGGGATGGCTACACCTTC. Protein sequence: CASSQEGGDGYTF. This chain uses TRBV19 with TRBJ1-2; possible D gene TRBD1, 5 bases. The germline V and J ends were trimmed by 5 bases and 6 bases, with 13 bases remaining between them. The germline V gene has CDR1 LNHDA and CDR2 SQIVND (reference sequence). This CDR3 is built from 13 residues.

The chain couples TRBV5-6 to TRBJ2-7; TRBD2 matches at 7 bases. CDR1 SGHDT and CDR2 YYEEEE come from the germline V gene. CDR3 length: 15 residues. After removal of 0 bases from V and 6 bases from J, the junction contained 9 bases not matched to a gene. The DNA of the CDR3 is TGTGCCAGCAGCTTGGGATGGGGCGGGAGAGCCGAGCAGTACTTC. Translated: CASSLGWGGRAEQYF.